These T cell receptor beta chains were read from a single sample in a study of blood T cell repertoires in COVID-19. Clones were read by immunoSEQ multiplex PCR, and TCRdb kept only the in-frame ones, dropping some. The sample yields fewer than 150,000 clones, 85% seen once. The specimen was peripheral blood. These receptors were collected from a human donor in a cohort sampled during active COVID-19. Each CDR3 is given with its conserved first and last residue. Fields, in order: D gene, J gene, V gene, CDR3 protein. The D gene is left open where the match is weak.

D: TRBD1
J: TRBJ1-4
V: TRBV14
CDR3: CASSQELGQNEKLFF

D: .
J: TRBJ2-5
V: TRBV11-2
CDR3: CASSLVGTNGPYF

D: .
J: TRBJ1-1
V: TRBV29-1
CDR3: CSVLDSEAFF

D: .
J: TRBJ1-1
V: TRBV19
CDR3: CASSFLGGDEAFF

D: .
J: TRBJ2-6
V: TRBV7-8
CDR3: CASSFLIPGSGANVLTF

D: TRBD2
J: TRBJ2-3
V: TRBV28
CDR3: CASSHRGVADTQYF

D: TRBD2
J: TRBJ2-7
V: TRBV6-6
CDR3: CASSYPGGYEQYF

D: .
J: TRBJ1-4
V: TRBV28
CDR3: CASSPGGKVEKLFF

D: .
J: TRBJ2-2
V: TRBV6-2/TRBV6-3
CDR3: CASSRAYGAHTGELFF

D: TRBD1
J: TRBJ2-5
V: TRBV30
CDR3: CAWNSLQGAETQYF

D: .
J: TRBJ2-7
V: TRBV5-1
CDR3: CASSPRGATPGEQYF

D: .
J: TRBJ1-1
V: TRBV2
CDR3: CASRRQSAGTEAFF

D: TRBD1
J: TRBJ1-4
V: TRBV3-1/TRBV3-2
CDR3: CASSGTVPNEKLFF

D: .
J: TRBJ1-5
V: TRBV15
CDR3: CATSRDGARNQPQHF

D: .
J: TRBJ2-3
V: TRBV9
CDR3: CASSVLARGTDTQYF

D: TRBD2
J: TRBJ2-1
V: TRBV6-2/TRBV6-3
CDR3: CASSYLAGVEQFF

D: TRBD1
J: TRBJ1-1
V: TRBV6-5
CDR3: CATRQGLGANTEAFF

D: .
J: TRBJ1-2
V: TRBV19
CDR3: CASTPTDLYGYTF

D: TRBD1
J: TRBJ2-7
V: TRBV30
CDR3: CAWKRQGAYEQYF

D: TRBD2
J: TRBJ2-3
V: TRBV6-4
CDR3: CASSKLAGTSTDTQYF

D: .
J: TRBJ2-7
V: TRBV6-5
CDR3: CASSYSDIPETYEQYF

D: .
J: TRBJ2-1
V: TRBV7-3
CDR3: CASSLNGGNEQFF

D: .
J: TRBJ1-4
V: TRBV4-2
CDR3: CASSQEAGTLATNEKLFF

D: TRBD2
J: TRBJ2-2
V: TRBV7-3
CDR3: CASSTSGLNTGELFF

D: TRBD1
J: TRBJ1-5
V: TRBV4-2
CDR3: CASSQEAGGSNQPQHF

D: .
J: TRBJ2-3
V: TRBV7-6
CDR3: CASSLSGFDQDTQYF

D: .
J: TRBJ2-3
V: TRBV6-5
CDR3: CASRKSTTTTDTQYF

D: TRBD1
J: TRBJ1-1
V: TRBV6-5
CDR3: CATCETGGPNTEAFF

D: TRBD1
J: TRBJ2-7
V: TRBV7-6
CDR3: CASSGQGGEQYF

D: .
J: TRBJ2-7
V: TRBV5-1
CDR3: CASSHSQGSGYEQYF

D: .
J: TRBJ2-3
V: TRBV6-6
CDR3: CASSRGLASGTDTQYF

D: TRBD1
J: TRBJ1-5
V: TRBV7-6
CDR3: CASSLNEMGDRGICSNQPQHF

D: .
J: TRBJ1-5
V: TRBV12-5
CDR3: CASGLGAPSNQPQHF

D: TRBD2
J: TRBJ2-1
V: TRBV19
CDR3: CASSIIGLAGGQFF

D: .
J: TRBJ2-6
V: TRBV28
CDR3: CASLGAGALGANVLTF

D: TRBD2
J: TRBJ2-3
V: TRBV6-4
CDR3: CASRRTSGNTDTQYF

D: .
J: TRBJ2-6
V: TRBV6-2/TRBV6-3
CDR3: CASSYAERSGANVLTF

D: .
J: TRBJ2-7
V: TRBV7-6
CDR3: CASSPQRGYEQYF

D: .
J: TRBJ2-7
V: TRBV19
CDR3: CASSIEGVGQYF

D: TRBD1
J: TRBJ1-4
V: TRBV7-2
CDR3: CASSFDRGGNEKLFF

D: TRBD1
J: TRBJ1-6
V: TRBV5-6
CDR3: CASSPGTVPRGSPLHF

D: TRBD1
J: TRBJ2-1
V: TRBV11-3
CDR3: CASSVGGGYNEQFF

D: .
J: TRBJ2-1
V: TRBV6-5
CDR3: CASSTRRNPEDEQFF

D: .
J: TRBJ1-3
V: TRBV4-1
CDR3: CASSLLRLAGNTIYF

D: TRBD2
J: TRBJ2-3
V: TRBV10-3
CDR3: CAIRLAGDTDTQYF

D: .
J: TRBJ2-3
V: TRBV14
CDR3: CASSFTLNTQYF

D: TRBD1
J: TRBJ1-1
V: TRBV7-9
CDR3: CASSSRDRINPGTEAFF

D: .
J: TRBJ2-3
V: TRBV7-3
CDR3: CASSLTPAGDTQYF

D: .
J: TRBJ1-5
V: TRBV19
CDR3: CASSIVSYQPQHF

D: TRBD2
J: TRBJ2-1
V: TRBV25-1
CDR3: CASSWTSGGAREQFF

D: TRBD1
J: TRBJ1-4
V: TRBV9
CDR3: CASSATGRNEKLFF

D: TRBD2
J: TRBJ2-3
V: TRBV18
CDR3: CASSPVAGAPPDTQYF

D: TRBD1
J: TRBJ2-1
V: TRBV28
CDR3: CASSSGQGDTNEQFF